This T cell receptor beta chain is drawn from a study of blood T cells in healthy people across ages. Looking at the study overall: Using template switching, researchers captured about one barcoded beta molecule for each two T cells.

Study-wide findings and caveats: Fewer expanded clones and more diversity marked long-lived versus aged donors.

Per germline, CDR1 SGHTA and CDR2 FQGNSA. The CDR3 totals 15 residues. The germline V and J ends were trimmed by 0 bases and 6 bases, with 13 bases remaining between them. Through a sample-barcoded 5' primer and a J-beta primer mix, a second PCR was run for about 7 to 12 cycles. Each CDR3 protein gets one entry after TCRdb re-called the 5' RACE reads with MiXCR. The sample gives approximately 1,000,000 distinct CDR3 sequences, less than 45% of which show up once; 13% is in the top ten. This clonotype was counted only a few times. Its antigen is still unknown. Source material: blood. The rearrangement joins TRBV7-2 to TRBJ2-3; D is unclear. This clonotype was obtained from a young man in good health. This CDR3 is CASSLARWGLDTQYF. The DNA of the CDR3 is TGTGCCAGCAGCTTAGCGCGATGGGGTTTGGATACGCAGTATTTT.